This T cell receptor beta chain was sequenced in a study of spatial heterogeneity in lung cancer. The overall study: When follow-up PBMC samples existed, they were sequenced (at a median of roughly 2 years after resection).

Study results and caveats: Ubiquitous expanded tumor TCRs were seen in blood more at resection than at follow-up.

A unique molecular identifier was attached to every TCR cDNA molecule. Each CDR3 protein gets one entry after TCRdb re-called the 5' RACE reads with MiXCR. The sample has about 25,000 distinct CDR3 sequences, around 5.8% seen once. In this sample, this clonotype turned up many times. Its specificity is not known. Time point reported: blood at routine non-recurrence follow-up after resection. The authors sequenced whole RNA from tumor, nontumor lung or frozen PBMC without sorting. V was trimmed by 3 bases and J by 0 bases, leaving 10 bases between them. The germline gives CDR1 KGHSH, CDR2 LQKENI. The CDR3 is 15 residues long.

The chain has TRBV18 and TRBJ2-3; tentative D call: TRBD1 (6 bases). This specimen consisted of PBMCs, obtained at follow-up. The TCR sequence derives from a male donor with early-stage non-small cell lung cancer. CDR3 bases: TGTGCCAGCTCACCCGGAACAGGGAGCACAGATACGCAGTATTTT. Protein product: CASSPGTGSTDTQYF.